These 5 T cell receptor gamma chains were sequenced from one sample in a study of gamma delta lymphoproliferative disorders and STAT genes. Genomic DNA from isolated PBMCs served as the sequencing template. TCRdb reprocessed the multiplex PCR reads using CATT. The data contain roughly 1,700 gamma-chain clones, roughly 20% of them singletons. Sequenced: blood. These receptors were taken from a human donor in good health.

Sample share makes this clone medium-sized. This specimen includes other DNA sequences encoding the same CDR3. This sequence joins TRGV4 and TRGJ1 or TRGJ2. No J gene was available from TCRdb, and it was assigned here by a germline match of the DNA. This CDR3 spans 12 amino acids. V trimming: 4 bases; J trimming: 4 bases; junction bases outside the gene matches: 4. Germline CDR1 EGSTGY, CDR2 YDSYTSSV. CDR3 region: CATWDGYYKKLF. The CDR3 DNA sequence: TGTGCCACCTGGGACGGCTATTATAAGAAACTCTTT.

This clone is labeled medium-sized. The chain's CDR3 is CALWPLNYYKKLF. DNA for the CDR3: TGTGCCTTGTGGCCCCTTAATTATTATAAGAAACTCTTT. This sequence joins TRGV9 and TRGJ1 or TRGJ2. The J gene, left out of TCRdb, was set here by checking the DNA against germline. Losses at the gene ends were 6 bases for V and 1 base for J; bases not matched to a gene: 6. The CDR3 length is 13 residues. In germline, CDR1 is GITISATS, CDR2 ISYDGTV (reference sequence).

In its sample, this clone is large. The rearrangement links TRGV4 to TRGJ1 or TRGJ2. Here the J gene was assigned by germline matching of the DNA, as TCRdb has none. Germline V gene sequence: CDR1 EGSTGY, CDR2 YDSYTSSV. CDR3 length: 12 residues. V shed 4 bases and J 3 bases; nucleotides not matched to a gene: 3. CDR3 coding DNA: TGTGCCACCTGGGAGCCTTATTATAAGAAACTCTTT. The encoded protein is CATWEPYYKKLF.

This clone appeared a few times. This DNA's translation and the protein TCRdb lists, from a much larger clone, do not match at residue 3, likely due to a read error; the protein shown is translated from the DNA. The V gene is TRGV10, the J gene TRGJP1. TCRdb gives no J gene; it was assigned here by matching the DNA to germline. TRGV10 falls under the ORF class, with uncertain function. The CDR3 runs 15 residues. The CDR3 sequence is CAVWDYTTTGWFKIF. Here the CDR3 DNA reads TGTGCTGTGTGGGATTATACGACCACTGGTTGGTTCAAGATATTT.

This clone is labeled as medium-sized. The chain couples TRGV4 to TRGJ1 or TRGJ2. Here the J gene was assigned by germline matching of the DNA, as TCRdb has none. Trimming removed 0 bases from V and 3 bases from J; junction bases left unmatched: 5. Germline CDR1 and CDR2: EGSTGY and YDSYTSSV. CDR3 length: 14 residues. CDR3 sequence: CATWDGPIYYKKLF. The CDR3 DNA reads as TGTGCCACCTGGGATGGGCCAATTTATTATAAGAAACTCTTT.